These T cell receptor beta chains were read from a single sample in a study of T cells after yellow fever vaccination. TCRdb ran MiXCR on the 5' RACE reads and lists one entry per CDR3 protein. In the table there are under 600,000 distinct CDR3 sequences, 20% to 25% of which are singletons. Source: PBMCs, taken approximately 22 days after the first yellow fever vaccination. The receptors here all came from a man aged 18-30 years who received the YFV17D yellow fever vaccine. Each CDR3 is given with its conserved first and last residue. The order of the fields is V gene, CDR3 protein.

V gene: TRBV6-1; CDR3 protein: CASSLLAPGGQPQHF
V gene: TRBV28; CDR3 protein: CASSFGGGFYNEQFF
V gene: TRBV9; CDR3 protein: CASSVFPGEVADTQYF
V gene: TRBV20-1; CDR3 protein: CSAPASRTYNEQFF
V gene: TRBV7-2; CDR3 protein: CASSSYGGEQFF
V gene: TRBV12-5; CDR3 protein: CASWDGISDTQYF
V gene: TRBV21-1; CDR3 protein: CASSTRDPTDTQYF
V gene: TRBV19; CDR3 protein: CASSKADQETQYF
V gene: TRBV7-9; CDR3 protein: CASSLGWDNNTEAFF
V gene: TRBV7-9; CDR3 protein: CASSFPTGTGGPDTQYF
V gene: TRBV6-1; CDR3 protein: CASRGLAAGSGANVLTF
V gene: TRBV7-6; CDR3 protein: CASSLEDRRPNTGELFF
V gene: TRBV29-1; CDR3 protein: CSVAQYYEQYF
V gene: TRBV20-1; CDR3 protein: CSAKGGIRGTQYF
V gene: TRBV6-5; CDR3 protein: CASSYTGRGTDTQYF
V gene: TRBV12-3/TRBV12-4; CDR3 protein: CASSSTPLDYEQYF
V gene: TRBV11-2; CDR3 protein: CASSPTGPLDNSPLHF
V gene: TRBV12-3/TRBV12-4; CDR3 protein: CASTLTGYRNEQFF
V gene: TRBV5-5; CDR3 protein: CASSSNWGYGDTQYF
V gene: TRBV7-2; CDR3 protein: CASSLQVGTSTDTQYF
V gene: TRBV12-3/TRBV12-4; CDR3 protein: CASSLVLGQGNTEAFF
V gene: TRBV2; CDR3 protein: CASSVMGPADTQYF
V gene: TRBV11-2; CDR3 protein: CASSSPWTSGGPYNEQFF
V gene: TRBV30; CDR3 protein: CAWSPSYEQYF
V gene: TRBV3-1; CDR3 protein: CASSQGGGGTDTQYF
V gene: TRBV5-1; CDR3 protein: CASSIDVRGYTF
V gene: TRBV6-2/TRBV6-3; CDR3 protein: CASSYSPGGGGLESNQPQHF
V gene: TRBV5-1; CDR3 protein: CASSPSGGPGTDTQYF
V gene: TRBV24-1; CDR3 protein: CATSDPQMTGAEAFF
V gene: TRBV20-1; CDR3 protein: CCAQRPVAGGSYNEQFF
V gene: TRBV5-1; CDR3 protein: CASSPMTGGSGANVLTF
V gene: TRBV27; CDR3 protein: CASSYYLRGALTDTQYF
V gene: TRBV29-1; CDR3 protein: CSHQRVGETQYF
V gene: TRBV20-1; CDR3 protein: CSAPPAGYAEAFF
V gene: TRBV12-3/TRBV12-4; CDR3 protein: CASSGWGMGTEAFF
V gene: TRBV12-3/TRBV12-4; CDR3 protein: CASSHDVQASNQPQHF
V gene: TRBV18; CDR3 protein: CASSPSQAGGNEQFF
V gene: TRBV29-1; CDR3 protein: CSVQVVGELFF
V gene: TRBV27; CDR3 protein: CASSWDRGPGELFF
V gene: TRBV20-1; CDR3 protein: CSALRDRVGSEAFF
V gene: TRBV5-5; CDR3 protein: CASSTGTAYYGYTF
V gene: TRBV7-9; CDR3 protein: CASSLAQGVSYIEQFF
V gene: TRBV7-2; CDR3 protein: CASSLSAGNTIYF
V gene: TRBV10-3; CDR3 protein: CAISPRGDRAYEQYF
V gene: TRBV7-8; CDR3 protein: CASSSAPANTEAFF
V gene: TRBV15; CDR3 protein: CATSIPRVYYNEQFF
V gene: TRBV29-1; CDR3 protein: CSGGTASNTGELFF
V gene: TRBV5-1; CDR3 protein: CASRVRGGDTQYF
V gene: TRBV9; CDR3 protein: CASSPQGANYEQYF
V gene: TRBV5-8; CDR3 protein: CASSLAPGAGPSGELFF
V gene: TRBV7-2; CDR3 protein: CASSLGVGLVLTVF
V gene: TRBV29-1; CDR3 protein: CSVDPLGGNTIYF